The 18 T cell receptor beta chains in this list originate from one sample, sequenced in a study of cytotoxic CD8 clonotypes in ibrutinib-treated CLL. The table came from immunoSEQ multiplex PCR; TCRdb's copy has only in-frame clones and leaves some out. The sample includes about 44,000 clones, more than 60% seen only once; the top ten take about 13%. The input for sequencing was PBMCs, taken after 12 months of ibrutinib treatment. Every receptor here comes from a human donor with chronic lymphocytic leukemia.

V gene TRBV6-5 combines with J gene TRBJ2-7; TRBD1 is a possible D gene (5 bases). The germline CDR1 and CDR2 sequences are MNHEY and SVGAGI. This CDR3 has 16 residues. Trimming left V 2 bases short and J 7 bases short, with 21 bases between. CDR3 nucleotides: TGTGCCAGCAGTTACCTGACAGTCTTCCCCCACCGGGAGCAGTACTTC. It is translated as CASSYLTVFPHREQYF.

The DNA for the CDR3 is TGTGCCAGCAGTCAGAGTAGCGGGAGGGCTAGCGAGCAGTACTTC. Translating gives CASSQSSGRASEQYF. The V gene is TRBV6-5, the J gene TRBJ2-7; 11 bases line up with TRBD2. Germline V gives CDR1 MNHEY, CDR2 SVGAGI. J was trimmed by 6 bases and V by 5 bases; bases with no gene match: 9. CDR3 length: 15 amino acids.

In DNA form, the CDR3 reads TGTGCCAGCAGCTTAGAATTTCGGACTCGCCTTCAGTACTTC. Its protein product is CASSLEFRTRLQYF. This chain links TRBV7-2 with TRBJ2-4; tentative D call: TRBD2 (5 bases). V lost 1 base and J lost 11, with 15 bases in between. Germline assignment: CDR1 SGHTA and CDR2 FQGNSA. This CDR3 contains 14 residues.

The chain employs TRBV5-5 and TRBJ2-1, with 8 bases identical to TRBD2. Germline CDR1 reads SGHKS; CDR2 reads YYEKEE (reference sequence). This CDR3 contains 16 residues. Germline trimming cut 4 bases from V and 9 bases from J; bases unmatched to any gene: 15. As DNA, the CDR3 is TGTGCCAGCAGCCGCCCGGTGGATAGCGGGAACAGTGAGCAGTTCTTC. Its protein product is CASSRPVDSGNSEQFF.

This clone was detected a few times. The V call is TRBV7-2, the J call TRBJ2-1; D might be TRBD2 (5 bases). The CDR3 is 14 residues long. V was cut by 6 bases and J by 5 bases, with 14 bases left in between. Per the germline V gene, CDR1 is SGHTA and CDR2 is FQGNSA. The CDR3 sequence is CASSTTKRNNEQFF. The CDR3 DNA follows: TGTGCCAGCAGTACGACTAAGCGAAACAATGAGCAGTTCTTC.

This sequence joins TRBV30 and TRBJ1-2; D gene ambiguous. Trimming pared 0 bases from V and 3 bases from J, leaving 17 bases between. Germline-derived CDR1 and CDR2 are GTSNPN and SVGIG (reference sequence). The CDR3 covers 16 residues. For the CDR3, the DNA is TGTGCCTGGAGTGTTTCCGGGGAAGCTCTCTACTATGGCTACACCTTC. The encoded protein is CAWSVSGEALYYGYTF.

This chain joins TRBV19 and TRBJ2-4; maybe TRBD2 (6 bases). Germline assignment: CDR1 LNHDA and CDR2 SQIVND (reference sequence). The CDR3 contains 13 residues. Between the trimmed V and J ends, which lost 4 bases and 6 bases, there was a span of 10 bases. The CDR3 protein is CASSRPGVNIQYF. CDR3 nucleotides: TGTGCCAGTAGTAGACCGGGAGTAAACATTCAGTACTTC.

The chain joins TRBV4-3 to TRBJ2-6; D remains ambiguous. Germline V CDR1 and CDR2: LGHNA, YSLEER. V lost 3 bases, J lost 1 base, and 10 bases lay in between. CDR3 size: 16 residues. The CDR3 sequence is CASSQGGWSGANVLTF. The DNA for the CDR3 is TGCGCCAGCAGCCAGGGCGGTTGGTCTGGGGCCAACGTCCTGACTTTC.

This clone was observed a handful of times. The chain joins TRBV4-1 to TRBJ1-5; D gene ambiguous. The V end lost 5 bases, the J end lost 5 bases, and 7 bases lay between the germline ends. From germline, CDR1 is MGHRA and CDR2 YSYEKL. The length of the CDR3 is 12 residues. CDR3 bases: TGCGCCAGCAGCGACTTCGATCAGCCCCAGCATTTT. The encoded protein is CASSDFDQPQHF.

This chain connects TRBV28 to TRBJ2-7; TRBD1 aligns across 9 bases. The CDR3 is 15 amino acids. Trimming took 6 bases from V and 0 from J; bases not matched to a gene: 6. Germline lookup yields CDR1 MDHEN and CDR2 SYDVKM. CDR3 sequence reads: CASRETGGVSYEQYF. The DNA for the CDR3 is TGTGCCAGCAGGGAGACAGGGGGTGTCTCCTACGAGCAGTACTTC. The whole variable domain, remainder taken from reference TRBV28 and TRBJ2-7, is DVKVTQSSRYLVKRTGEKVFLECVQDMDHENMFWYRQDPGLGLRLIYFSYDVKMKEKGDIPEGYSVSREKKERFSLILESASTNQTSMYLCASRETGGVSYEQYFGPGTRLTVT.

This rearrangement joins TRBV5-1 to TRBJ2-3; D tentatively reads TRBD1 or TRBD2 (5 bases each). The ends were cut back, 3 bases at V and 6 bases at J, with 14 bases in the middle. Germline-derived CDR1 and CDR2 are SGHRS and YFSETQ. The CDR3 is 14 amino acids. CDR3 nucleotide sequence: TGCGCCAGCAGCTCCGGGACCTCAATGGATACGCAGTATTTT. Its translation is CASSSGTSMDTQYF.

V usage is TRBV2 and J usage is TRBJ2-5, with D uncertain. V shed 3 bases and J shed 5 bases, with 13 bases lying between them. The CDR3 contains 14 residues. Germline loops: CDR1 SNHLY, CDR2 FYNNEI. The CDR3, as DNA: TGTGCCAGCAGTGAGGAACTTTTGGGGGAGACCCAGTACTTC. Translation gives CASSEELLGETQYF. Full variable domain (rest looked up from reference TRBV2 and TRBJ2-5): EPEVTQTPSHQVTQMGQEVILRCVPISNHLYFYWYRQILGQKVEFLVSFYNNEISEKSEIFDDQFSVERPDGSNFTLKIRSTKLEDSAMYFCASSEELLGETQYFGPGTRLLVL.

The V gene is TRBV10-3, the J gene TRBJ2-6, with D maybe TRBD2 (5 bases). V was shortened by 4 bases and J by 0 bases, with 10 bases between the two germline ends. CDR3 length equals 16 residues. Germline V gene data show CDR1 as ENHRY and CDR2 as SYGVKD. The CDR3 DNA is TGTGCCATCAGTGTGGTCGGAGGCTCTGGGGCCAACGTCCTGACTTTC. Its protein product is CAISVVGGSGANVLTF.

The rearrangement uses TRBV27 and TRBJ2-7; no firm D call. Germline V lookup: CDR1 MNHEY, CDR2 SMNVEV (reference sequence). V was trimmed by 0 bases and J by 2 bases, leaving 14 bases between them. The CDR3 runs 16 residues. CDR3 bases: TGTGCCAGCAGTTTATCGAAATCCAGTGCCACCTACGAGCAGTACTTC. This translates into CASSLSKSSATYEQYF.

J is TRBJ2-1 and V is TRBV7-9, with 7 bases aligning to TRBD1. V was clipped by 2 bases and J by 4 bases; unmatched bases: 5. The CDR3 length is 15 residues. The germline gives CDR1 SEHNR, CDR2 FQNEAQ (reference sequence). The CDR3 loop is CASSLMGQRYNEQFF. CDR3 bases: TGTGCCAGCAGCTTAATGGGACAGAGATACAATGAGCAGTTCTTC.

V gene TRBV6-1 combines with J gene TRBJ2-2; 7 bases map to TRBD1. Unmatched junction bases numbered 0, after V lost 1 base and J lost 1 base. The CDR3 contains 15 residues. Germline assignment: CDR1 MNHNS and CDR2 SASEGT. The CDR3 sequence is CASSEGDRNTGELFF. The CDR3, as DNA: TGTGCCAGCAGTGAAGGGGACAGGAACACCGGGGAGCTGTTTTTT.

The gene calls are TRBV5-1 and TRBJ2-5; TRBD1 might be the D (6 bases). CDR1 and CDR2 from the germline V gene are SGHRS and YFSETQ. Trimming pared 4 bases from V and 2 bases from J, leaving 12 bases between. The CDR3 is 14 amino acids. The CDR3 DNA follows: TGCGCCAGCAGCGGAACAGGGTCACAAGAGACCCAGTACTTC. Its protein is CASSGTGSQETQYF.

The J gene is TRBJ1-1, the V gene TRBV6-5; D call uncertain. The CDR3 runs 15 residues. V gave up 6 bases and J gave up 4 bases, with 18 bases separating them. Germline CDR1 and CDR2: MNHEY and SVGAGI. CDR3 nucleotide sequence: TGTGCCAGCAGCCGGAGTACGTGGGGTACCACTGAAGCTTTCTTT. Translation gives CASSRSTWGTTEAFF.